The 15 T cell receptor beta chains presented below share a single source sample, sequenced in a study of T cell repertoires in cytomegalovirus infection. TCRdb itself ran the reads through MiXCR, one entry per CDR3 protein. The top ten hold about a tenth of the sample, which has roughly 150,000 distinct CDR3 sequences, 23% seen once. Sequencing used PBMCs. The receptor set was obtained from a human donor in good health (CMV status not recorded). Some clones in this sample may be carry-over from other donors' samples.

The rearrangement uses TRBV6-6 and TRBJ1-1; 7 bases are shared with TRBD1. The J segment lost 5 bases and the V segment lost 5 bases, leaving 8 bases of the junction unmatched. Per the germline V gene, CDR1 is MNHNY and CDR2 is SVGAGI (reference sequence). The CDR3 is 14 residues long. The CDR3 loop reads CASSTQGEGTEAFF. The CDR3, as DNA: TGTGCCAGCAGTACTCAGGGGGAAGGAACTGAAGCTTTCTTT.

This clonotype was seen many times. The V call is TRBV7-8, the J call TRBJ2-3; 7 nucleotides line up with TRBD2. Germline CDR1 and CDR2: SGHVS and FQNEAQ. The CDR3 runs to 14 residues. Unmatched junction bases numbered 6, after V lost 5 bases and J lost 4 bases. CDR3 protein: CASSPRGEADTQYF. Written as DNA, the CDR3 is TGTGCCAGCAGCCCTCGGGGGGAGGCAGATACGCAGTATTTT.

This clonotype was seen repeatedly, ten times or more. The V call is TRBV7-2, the J call TRBJ2-1; TRBD2 matches 16 bases. CDR1 and CDR2 (germline): SGHTA, FQGNSA. Trimming cost V 2 bases and J 9 bases; bases outside gene matches: 10. The CDR3 runs to 18 residues. CDR3 in DNA: TGTGCCAGCAGCTTACTCGCCGGGACTAGCGGGGGGGCTGGTGAGCAGTTCTTC. Its translation is CASSLLAGTSGGAGEQFF.

This chain joins TRBV20-1 and TRBJ2-6; weak D call: TRBD2 (5 bases). CDR3 size: 14 residues. With 6 bases removed from V and 2 bases from J, the gap between germline ends came to 11 bases. Germline CDR1 reads DFQATT; CDR2 reads SNEGSKA (reference sequence). This CDR3 is CSAPEGTGANVLTF. In nucleotides, the CDR3 is TGCAGTGCACCTGAGGGCACTGGGGCCAACGTCCTGACTTTC.

The chain employs TRBV19 and TRBJ2-2; TRBD2 might be the D (5 bases). Trimming shortened V by 9 bases and J by 6 bases, and 17 bases separated the two germline ends. This CDR3 contains 14 residues. In germline, CDR1 is LNHDA, CDR2 SQIVND (reference sequence). The CDR3 DNA reads as TGTGCCAGAACGCGACTCGGACTCCCCGGGGAGCTGTTTTTT. It specifies CARTRLGLPGELFF.

This clonotype was found many times. The genes are TRBV7-2 and TRBJ2-3; maybe TRBD2 (6 bases). The germline V gene encodes CDR1 SGHTA and CDR2 FQGNSA. Trimming took off 3 bases at V and 4 bases at J, with 14 bases between the two ends. This CDR3 has 15 amino acids. CDR3 DNA sequence: TGTGCCAGCAGCTTGACTAGTGGTGTCCCAGATACGCAGTATTTT. Encoded protein: CASSLTSGVPDTQYF. The whole variable domain, filled in from reference TRBV7-2 and TRBJ2-3, reads GAGVSQSPSNKVTEKGKDVELRCDPISGHTALYWYRQSLGQGLEFLIYFQGNSAPDKSGLPSDRFSAERTGGSVSTLTIQRTQQEDSAVYLCASSLTSGVPDTQYFGPGTRLTVL.

In this sample, this clonotype turned up a few times. The chain recombines TRBV5-4 with TRBJ2-3, with unresolved D. Germline CDR1 SGHNT, CDR2 YYREEE (reference sequence). The V and J ends lost 0 bases and 0 bases respectively, with 8 bases between them. The CDR3 sequence is 15 residues long. CDR3: CASSLAGTSTDTQYF. The CDR3 coding sequence is TGTGCCAGCAGCTTGGCGGGTACTAGCACAGATACGCAGTATTTT. The full variable domain, in which reference TRBV5-4 and TRBJ2-3 provide the parts outside the CDR3, is ETGVTQSPTHLIKTRGQQVTLRCSSQSGHNTVSWYQQALGQGPQFIFQYYREEENGRGNFPPRFSGLQFPNYSSELNVNALELDDSALYLCASSLAGTSTDTQYFGPGTRLTVL.

This clonotype has a count of ten or more. This chain uses TRBV7-2 with TRBJ1-6; TRBD1 might be the D (6 bases). The V end was cut by 0 bases, the J end by 9 bases, with 18 bases between. The CDR3 is made up of 17 amino acids. CDR1 is SGHTA and CDR2 is FQGNSA in the germline V gene. CDR3 sequence reads: CASSLAHGLGAPSPLHF. The CDR3 DNA sequence: TGTGCCAGCAGCTTAGCGCACGGTTTGGGGGCGCCTTCACCCCTCCACTTT.

V usage is TRBV29-1 and J usage is TRBJ1-2; D uncertain. Germline lookup yields CDR1 SQVTM and CDR2 ANQGSEA. This CDR3 has 12 residues. Trimming pared 3 bases from V and 0 bases from J, leaving 5 bases between. CDR3 loop: CSVDPPNYGYTF. The CDR3 bases are TGCAGCGTTGATCCCCCTAACTATGGCTACACCTTC.

This sequence joins TRBV28 and TRBJ2-1; no definite D call. Germline values: CDR1 MDHEN, CDR2 SYDVKM. The CDR3 is 12 amino acids. V lost 2 bases and J lost 2, with 1 base in between. CDR3 sequence reads: CASSLTYNEQFF. CDR3 DNA: TGTGCCAGCAGTTTAACCTACAATGAGCAGTTCTTC.

This clonotype has a count of ten or more. The V gene is TRBV5-6, the J gene TRBJ2-7, with D tentatively TRBD1 (6 bases). This CDR3 is 14 amino acids long. V lost 0 bases to trimming and J lost 4 bases, with 11 bases between them. Per germline, CDR1 SGHDT and CDR2 YYEEEE. CDR3 bases: TGTGCCAGCAGCTTGGACAGGGTCGGGTACGAGCAGTACTTC. Its protein is CASSLDRVGYEQYF.

The CDR3 is CASRSAGQGGETQYF. The DNA for the CDR3 is TGTGCCAGCAGGAGCGCGGGACAGGGGGGAGAGACCCAGTACTTC. The chain recombines TRBV6-1 with TRBJ2-5, with 11 bases identical to TRBD1. CDR1 is MNHNS, CDR2 SASEGT, per germline. The CDR3 is 15 amino acids. The ends lost 6 bases at V and 4 bases at J; junction bases unmatched: 7.

Many counts were recorded for this clonotype. The V call is TRBV12-3 or TRBV12-4, the J call TRBJ1-3, with TRBD1 as a possible D gene (6 bases). V was cut by 7 bases and J by 0 bases, with 16 bases left in between. This CDR3 has 16 residues. The CDR3 loop reads CASTLEGVFSGNTIYF. The CDR3 DNA reads as TGTGCCAGCACCCTAGAGGGGGTTTTCTCTGGAAACACCATATATTTT.

This clonotype was observed a handful of times. V is TRBV27 and J is TRBJ2-3; TRBD1 agrees at 7 bases. The CDR3 sequence is 16 residues long. V gave up 4 bases and J gave up 3 bases; unmatched junction bases: 10. CDR1 MNHEY and CDR2 SMNVEV come from the germline V gene (reference sequence). Written as DNA, the CDR3 is TGTGCCAGCAGTTCAAGACAGGGTGGCGCAACAGATACGCAGTATTTT. Residues: CASSSRQGGATDTQYF.

The chain uses TRBV25-1 and TRBJ1-4; D call uncertain. Per germline, CDR1 MGHDK and CDR2 SYGVNS. V was pared by 2 bases and J by 6 bases, with 4 bases between. CDR3 size: 12 residues. CDR3 residues: CASSEGDEKLFF. In DNA, the CDR3 is TGTGCCAGCAGTGAAGGGGATGAAAAACTGTTTTTT.